A single sample gave rise to the 24 T cell receptor beta chains below, sequenced in a study of blood T cell repertoires in COVID-19. Measured with immunoSEQ multiplex PCR; TCRdb has only the in-frame clones, and not every one. This table has about 200,000 clones, 60% to 85% appearing once. Input material: peripheral blood. Receptors originate from a woman in her 70s with acute or convalescent COVID-19.

The chain joins TRBV5-4 to TRBJ1-5, with D uncertain. Germline V gene data show CDR1 as SGHNT and CDR2 as YYREEE (reference sequence). The ends were cut back, 4 bases at V and 6 bases at J, with 14 bases in the middle. The CDR3 is made up of 14 amino acids. Here the CDR3 reads CASSTGGLGQPQHF. Here the CDR3 DNA reads TGTGCCAGCAGCACCGGTGGGCTCGGTCAGCCCCAGCATTTT.

In this sample, this clone turned up a few times. The CDR3 DNA is TGTGCCGTCCCGGGACAGGGGGCGAGGGATCAGCCCCAGCATTTT. Residues: CAVPGQGARDQPQHF. The V call is TRBV5-8, the J call TRBJ1-5, with TRBD1 matching over 12 bases. Germline CDR1 is SGHTS and CDR2 is YDEGEE. V lost 10 bases and J lost 5; bases outside the gene matches: 10. The length of the CDR3 is 15 residues.

This chain uses TRBV28 with TRBJ2-5; 8 nucleotides match TRBD1. This CDR3 is built from 14 residues. The junction had 8 bases not matched to a gene; V was cut back by 6 bases and J by 5 bases. Germline lookup yields CDR1 MDHEN and CDR2 SYDVKM. The CDR3 DNA follows: TGTGCCAGCAGCCCCACAGGGGGTATTGAGACCCAGTACTTC. Translation gives CASSPTGGIETQYF.

On this clone: Distinct nucleotide sequences in the sample also encode this CDR3. The gene calls are TRBV25-1 and TRBJ2-7; D may be TRBD1 (6 bases). Germline V gene sequence: CDR1 MGHDK, CDR2 SYGVNS. The CDR3 is made up of 13 amino acids. V was pared by 3 bases and J by 2 bases, with 8 bases between. CDR3 region: CASSDRGTYEQYF. The CDR3 bases are TGTGCCAGCAGTGACAGGGGAACCTACGAGCAGTACTTC.

The chain has TRBV4-1 and TRBJ2-3; TRBD2 matches at 14 bases. The germline V gene encodes CDR1 MGHRA and CDR2 YSYEKL. CDR3 length: 18 amino acids. Losses at the gene ends were 3 bases for V and 2 bases for J; bases not matched to a gene: 7. CDR3 nucleotide sequence: TGCGCCAGCAGCCAGGGGACTAGCGGGAGCGGTGCCACAGATACGCAGTATTTT. Protein: CASSQGTSGSGATDTQYF.

This clone turned up a few times. The CDR3 sequence is CASSTLSYEQYF. The CDR3 bases are TGTGCCAGCAGTACTCTTTCCTACGAGCAGTACTTC. The J gene is TRBJ2-7, the V gene TRBV6-2 or TRBV6-3; D ambiguous. The germline V gene has CDR1 MNHEY and CDR2 SVGEGT. CDR3 length: 12 residues. V dropped 5 bases and J dropped 1 base, with 6 bases sitting between them.

This clone was detected a few times. The chain links TRBV4-2 to TRBJ2-7, with a tentative D call TRBD2 (6 bases). The germline V and J ends were trimmed by 5 bases and 2 bases, with 13 bases remaining between them. The CDR3 length is 14 residues. From germline, CDR1 is LGHNA and CDR2 YNFKEQ. The DNA for the CDR3 is TGTGCCAGCAGCAACTGGGGGGATACCTACGAGCAGTACTTC. Amino acids: CASSNWGDTYEQYF.

The chain links TRBV5-4 to TRBJ1-2, with 7 bases that match TRBD1. Germline V gives CDR1 SGHNT, CDR2 YYREEE (reference sequence). V lost 3 bases and J lost 7; bases outside the gene matches: 6. The CDR3 is 13 amino acids. The CDR3 protein is CASSYDRVGGYTF. In DNA, the CDR3 is TGTGCCAGCAGCTATGACAGGGTGGGTGGCTACACCTTC.

The V call is TRBV23-1, the J call TRBJ2-2, with 10 bases matching TRBD2. TRBV23-1 is an ORF; its function is uncertain. Losses at the gene ends were 2 bases for V and 1 base for J; bases not matched to a gene: 1. The CDR3 sequence is 16 residues long. The CDR3 DNA reads as TGCGCCAGCAGTCAACGACTAGCGGGGAACACCGGGGAGCTGTTTTTT. Its translation is CASSQRLAGNTGELFF.

The genes are TRBV27 and TRBJ2-1; 15 bases agree with TRBD2. Trimming removed 2 bases from V and 7 bases from J; junction bases left unmatched: 6. From germline, CDR1 is MNHEY and CDR2 SMNVEV (reference sequence). The CDR3 is made up of 17 amino acids. CDR3 residues: CASSLHGTSGRLNEQFF. The CDR3 coding sequence is TGTGCCAGCAGTTTACATGGGACTAGCGGGAGGTTGAATGAGCAGTTCTTC.

The chain is built from TRBV5-5 and TRBJ2-5; possibly TRBD2 for D (6 bases). The V gene lost 0 bases and the J gene lost 2 bases, with 14 bases spanning the gap. The germline CDR1 and CDR2 sequences are SGHKS and YYEKEE (reference sequence). The CDR3 totals 16 residues. The CDR3 loop is CASSLAPRDSQETQYF. The CDR3 nucleotides are TGTGCCAGCAGCTTGGCCCCGAGGGACTCTCAAGAGACCCAGTACTTC.

The chain joins TRBV9 to TRBJ2-3; 7 bases are shared with TRBD2. There are 16 residues in the CDR3. The V gene end was trimmed by 0 bases and the J gene end by 0 bases; junction bases not matched to a gene: 4. CDR1 SGDLS and CDR2 YYNGEE come from the germline V gene. The CDR3 coding sequence is TGTGCCAGCAGCGTAGAGGCGGGAGCTAGCACAGATACGCAGTATTTT. Its translation: CASSVEAGASTDTQYF.

The chain has TRBV12-3 or TRBV12-4 and TRBJ2-3, with D unresolved. With 6 bases removed from V and 2 bases from J, the gap between germline ends came to 9 bases. The CDR3 consists of 13 residues. The CDR3 region is CASSDTYTDTQYF. In nucleotides, the CDR3 is TGTGCCAGCAGCGACACATACACAGATACGCAGTATTTT.

This clone was observed a handful of times. The genes are TRBV18 and TRBJ2-7; TRBD2 aligns across 8 bases. V was clipped by 5 bases and J by 2 bases; unmatched bases: 8. Germline CDR1 reads KGHSH; CDR2 reads LQKENI. This CDR3 has 15 amino acids. CDR3 sequence: CASSYGGGKAYEQYF. The CDR3 DNA is TGTGCCAGCTCATACGGGGGGGGTAAAGCCTACGAGCAGTACTTC.

The chain combines TRBV24-1 with TRBJ1-1; TRBD1 aligns across 11 bases. Per germline, CDR1 KGHDR and CDR2 SFDVKD. Germline trimming cut 6 bases from V and 5 bases from J; bases unmatched to any gene: 4. The CDR3 is made up of 14 amino acids. CDR3 in DNA: TGTGCCACCAGTCTCGGGACAGGGGGGACTGAAGCTTTCTTT. Residues: CATSLGTGGTEAFF.

The chain joins TRBV28 to TRBJ1-1; tentative D call: TRBD1 (5 bases). The CDR3 sequence is 14 residues long. The germline V gene has CDR1 MDHEN and CDR2 SYDVKM. V dropped 1 base and J dropped 8 bases, with 14 bases sitting between them. This chain's CDR3 is CASSLSGMATEAFF. The CDR3, as DNA: TGTGCCAGCAGTTTATCAGGGATGGCCACCGAAGCTTTCTTT.

This sequence joins TRBV28 and TRBJ2-7; 7 positions agree with TRBD2. Looked up from germline, CDR1 is MDHEN and CDR2 is SYDVKM. The V gene end was trimmed by 2 bases and the J gene end by 2 bases; junction bases not matched to a gene: 3. The CDR3 totals 14 residues. The CDR3 region is CASSLGAGPYEQYF. The CDR3 DNA follows: TGTGCCAGCAGTTTAGGAGCGGGACCCTACGAGCAGTACTTC.

This clone was counted a few times. V gene TRBV27 combines with J gene TRBJ2-7; D is undetermined. From germline, CDR1 is MNHEY and CDR2 SMNVEV (reference sequence). Trimming removed 3 bases at V and 3 bases at J, with 12 bases between. This CDR3 spans 14 amino acids. CDR3 protein: CASSFQAWNYEQYF. The CDR3 nucleotides are TGTGCCAGCAGTTTCCAGGCCTGGAACTACGAGCAGTACTTC.

This chain joins TRBV6-5 and TRBJ1-4; a weak D match, TRBD1 (6 bases). The V gene lost 5 bases and the J gene lost 6 bases, with 13 bases spanning the gap. The length of the CDR3 is 14 residues. Germline lookup yields CDR1 MNHEY and CDR2 SVGAGI. CDR3 nucleotide sequence: TGTGCCAGCAGTAGACTAGGGGGGGATGAAAAACTGTTTTTT. This codes for CASSRLGGDEKLFF.

The chain links TRBV19 to TRBJ2-7; 8 bases align to TRBD2. The length of the CDR3 is 14 residues. Germline V gene data show CDR1 as LNHDA and CDR2 as SQIVND (reference sequence). V gave up 5 bases and J gave up 5 bases; unmatched junction bases: 8. CDR3 bases: TGTGCCAGTAGTCCGAGCGGGAGCGTCGACGAGCAGTACTTC. This encodes CASSPSGSVDEQYF.

The V call is TRBV25-1, the J call TRBJ1-6; 7 positions match TRBD1. Germline CDR1 is MGHDK and CDR2 is SYGVNS. J was trimmed by 9 bases and V by 7 bases; bases with no gene match: 9. This CDR3 is built from 14 residues. Here the CDR3 reads CASTYDREASPLHF. CDR3 coding DNA: TGTGCCAGCACTTACGACAGGGAGGCTTCACCCCTCCACTTT.

Worth noting for this clone: Other nucleotide sequences in the sample specify the same CDR3. The V and J genes are TRBV5-4 and TRBJ2-7, with TRBD1 matching 8 bases. After removal of 3 bases from V and 7 bases from J, the junction contained 9 bases not matched to a gene. CDR3 length: 14 residues. Germline-derived CDR1 and CDR2 are SGHNT and YYREEE (reference sequence). The CDR3 is CASSSGTGSWEQYF. CDR3 nucleotides: TGTGCCAGCAGCTCCGGGACAGGTTCGTGGGAGCAGTACTTC.

V usage is TRBV7-2 and J usage is TRBJ1-5; 7 nucleotides match TRBD1. With 5 bases clipped from V and 4 bases from J, the junction kept 8 bases outside the gene matches. CDR3 length: 15 amino acids. CDR1 SGHTA and CDR2 FQGNSA come from the germline V gene. CDR3 residues: CASSITGTVNQPQHF. CDR3 bases: TGTGCCAGCAGCATAACCGGGACAGTTAATCAGCCCCAGCATTTT.

To note about this clone: Sequence at one end of the junction differs from germline and may be a read error. V and J are TRBV2 and TRBJ2-5; 14 bases agree with TRBD2. CDR3 size: 14 residues. Germline V CDR1 and CDR2: SNHLY, FYNNEI. DNA of the CDR3: TGTGCCAGCACCCAGGGACTAGCGGGAGAGGCCCAGTACTTC. Amino acids: CASTQGLAGEAQYF.